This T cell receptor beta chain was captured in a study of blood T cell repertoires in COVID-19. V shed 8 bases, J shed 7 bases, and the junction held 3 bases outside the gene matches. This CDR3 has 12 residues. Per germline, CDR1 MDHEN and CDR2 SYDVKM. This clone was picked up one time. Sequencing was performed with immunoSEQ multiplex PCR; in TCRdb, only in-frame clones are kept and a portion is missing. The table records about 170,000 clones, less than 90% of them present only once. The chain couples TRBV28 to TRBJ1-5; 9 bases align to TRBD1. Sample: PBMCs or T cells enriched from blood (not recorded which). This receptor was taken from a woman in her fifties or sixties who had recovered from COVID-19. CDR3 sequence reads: CASGTGPQPQHF. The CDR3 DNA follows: TGTGCCAGCGGGACAGGGCCACAGCCCCAGCATTTT. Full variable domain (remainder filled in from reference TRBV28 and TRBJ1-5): DVKVTQSSRYLVKRTGEKVFLECVQDMDHENMFWYRQDPGLGLRLIYFSYDVKMKEKGDIPEGYSVSREKKERFSLILESASTNQTSMYLCASGTGPQPQHFGDGTRLSIL.